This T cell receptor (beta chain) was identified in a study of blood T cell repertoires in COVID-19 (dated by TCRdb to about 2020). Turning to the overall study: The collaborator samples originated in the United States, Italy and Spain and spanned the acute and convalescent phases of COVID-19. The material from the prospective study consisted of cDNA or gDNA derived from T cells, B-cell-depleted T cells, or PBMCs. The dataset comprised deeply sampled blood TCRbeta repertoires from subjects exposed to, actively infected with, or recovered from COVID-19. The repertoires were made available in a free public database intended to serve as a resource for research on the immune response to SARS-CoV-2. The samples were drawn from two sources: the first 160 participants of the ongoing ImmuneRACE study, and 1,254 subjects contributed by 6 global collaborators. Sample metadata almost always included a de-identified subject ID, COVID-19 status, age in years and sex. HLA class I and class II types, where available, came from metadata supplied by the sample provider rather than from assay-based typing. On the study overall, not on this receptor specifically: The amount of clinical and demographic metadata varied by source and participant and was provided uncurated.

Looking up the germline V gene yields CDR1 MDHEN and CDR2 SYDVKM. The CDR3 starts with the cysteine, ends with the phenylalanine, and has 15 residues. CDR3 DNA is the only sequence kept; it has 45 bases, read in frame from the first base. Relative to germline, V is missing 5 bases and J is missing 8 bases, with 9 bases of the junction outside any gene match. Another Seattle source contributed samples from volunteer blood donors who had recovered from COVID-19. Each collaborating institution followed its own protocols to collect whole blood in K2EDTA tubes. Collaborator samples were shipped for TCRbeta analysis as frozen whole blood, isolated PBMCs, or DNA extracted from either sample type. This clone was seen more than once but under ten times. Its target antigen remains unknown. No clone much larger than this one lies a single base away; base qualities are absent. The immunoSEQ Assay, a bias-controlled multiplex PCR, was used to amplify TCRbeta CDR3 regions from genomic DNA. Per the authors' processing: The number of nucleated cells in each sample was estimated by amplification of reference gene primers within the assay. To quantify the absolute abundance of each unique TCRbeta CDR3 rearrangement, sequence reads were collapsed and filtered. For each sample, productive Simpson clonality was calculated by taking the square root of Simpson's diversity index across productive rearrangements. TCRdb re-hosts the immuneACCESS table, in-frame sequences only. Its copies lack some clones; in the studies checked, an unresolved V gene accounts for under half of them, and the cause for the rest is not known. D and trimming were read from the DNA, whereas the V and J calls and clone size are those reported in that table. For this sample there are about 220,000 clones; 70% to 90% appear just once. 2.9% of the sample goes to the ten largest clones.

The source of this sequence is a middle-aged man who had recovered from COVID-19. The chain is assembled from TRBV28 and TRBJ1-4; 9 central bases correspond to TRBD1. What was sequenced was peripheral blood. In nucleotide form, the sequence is TGTGCCAGCAGTACACCGGGACAGGGTCAGGAAAAACTGTTTTTT. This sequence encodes CASSTPGQGQEKLFF.